This T cell receptor (beta chain) comes out of a study of cytomegalovirus exposure and HLA in healthy donors. CDR3 size: 17 residues. V gave up 0 bases and J gave up 0 bases, with 12 bases separating them. The germline V gene encodes CDR1 SGHTA and CDR2 FQGNSA. For this clone: The antigen remains unidentified.

PCR employed 60 Vbeta and 13 Jbeta primers. Repertoires were generated with immunoSEQ multiplex PCR, while TCRdb's copy carries only in-frame clones and drops some. In the table there are 50,000 to 55,000 clones, roughly 70% of which are singletons. Study results and caveats: A later analysis found most CMV-associated TCR beta chains apparently HLA-restricted. Segments of the TCR beta V type were, in most cases, productive about 87% or about 30% of the time in an earlier analysis.

The TCR originated in a woman between 45 and 60 years old in good health and CMV-seropositive. The sequencing sample was made of PBMCs. This chain joins TRBV7-2 and TRBJ2-1; D not certain. The CDR3 DNA follows: TGTGCCAGCAGCTTAGCGCCTCGAAGGAGCTCCTACAATGAGCAGTTCTTC. Its translation: CASSLAPRRSSYNEQFF.